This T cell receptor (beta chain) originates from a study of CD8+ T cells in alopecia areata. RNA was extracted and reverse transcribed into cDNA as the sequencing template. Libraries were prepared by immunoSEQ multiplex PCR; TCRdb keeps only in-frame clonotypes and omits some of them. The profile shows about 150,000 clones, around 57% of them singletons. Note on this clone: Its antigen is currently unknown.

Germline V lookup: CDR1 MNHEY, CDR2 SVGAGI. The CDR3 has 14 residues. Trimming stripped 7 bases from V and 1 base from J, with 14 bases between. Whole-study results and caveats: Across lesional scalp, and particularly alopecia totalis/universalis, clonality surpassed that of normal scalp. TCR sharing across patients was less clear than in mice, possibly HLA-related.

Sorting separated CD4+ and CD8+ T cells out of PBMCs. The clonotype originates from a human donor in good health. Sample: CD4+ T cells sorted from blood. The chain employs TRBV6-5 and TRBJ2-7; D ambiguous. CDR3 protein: CASKFQEPSYEQYF. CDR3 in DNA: TGTGCCAGCAAGTTCCAGGAGCCTTCCTACGAGCAGTACTTC.